The text below deals with one T cell receptor (beta chain). Its specificity is not known. The record originates from a study of shared clonotypes between healthy human individuals. At the level of the study: The donor group consisted of a couple of women and three men, aged 18 to 49.

Trimming shortened V by 4 bases and J by 0 bases, and 11 bases separated the two germline ends. The CDR3 runs to 15 residues. CDR1 and CDR2 (germline): MDHEN, SYDVKM. The naive CD8 subset, CD45RO-negative cells positively selected for CCR7, excluded terminally differentiated effector memory CD45RA+ cells. Study-level results: Across a few donors, naive CD4 shared around 5%, naive CD8 under 4%, memory CD4 roughly 2.4%, memory CD8 around 0.42%.

Some clones are missing from TCRdb's copy, which holds only in-frame ones; the method was immunoSEQ multiplex PCR. The data show roughly 2,000,000 clones, roughly 93% seen once. The source material was naive CD8+ T cells from PBMCs. The chain has TRBV28 and TRBJ2-3; the D is unclear. This clonotype was sampled from a man between 18 and 35 years old in good health. Some clones in this sample may be carry-over from other donors' samples. CDR3 region: CASSYYKVSTDTQYF. DNA of the CDR3: TGTGCCAGCAGTTATTATAAAGTTAGCACAGATACGCAGTATTTT. Full variable domain (remainder filled in from reference TRBV28 and TRBJ2-3): DVKVTQSSRYLVKRTGEKVFLECVQDMDHENMFWYRQDPGLGLRLIYFSYDVKMKEKGDIPEGYSVSREKKERFSLILESASTNQTSMYLCASSYYKVSTDTQYFGPGTRLTVL.